These T cell receptor beta chains were read from a single sample in a study of shared clonotypes between healthy human individuals. Profiling relied on immunoSEQ multiplex PCR, and the TCRdb table lists in-frame clones only, not all of them. In the table there are millions of clones, about 92% of which are singletons. Sequenced: naive CD4+ T cells sorted from blood. These receptors came from a man between 18 and 29 years old in good health. The CDR3 runs from the conserved cysteine through the conserved F or W. A D gene is named only where the DNA matches it firmly. The size of a clone is reported for some rows only, either as once, few or many, or as a class for expanded clones.

J | size | V | D | CDR3 | DNA
TRBJ2-7 | . | TRBV27 | TRBD2 | CASSRLASYEQYF | TGTGCCAGCAGCCGACTAGCCTCCTACGAGCAGTACTTC
TRBJ1-3 | . | TRBV5-8 | . | CASSFKVAGNTIYF | TGTGCCAGCAGCTTCAAGGTTGCCGGAAACACCATATATTTT
TRBJ2-1 | . | TRBV10-1 | . | CASSEFGWSYNEQFF | TGCGCCAGCAGTGAATTCGGATGGTCCTACAATGAGCAGTTCTTC
TRBJ1-1 | . | TRBV15 | . | CATSRERGANTEAFF | TGTGCCACCAGCAGAGAAAGGGGAGCGAACACTGAAGCTTTCTTT
TRBJ1-1 | once | TRBV9 | . | CASSVGPENTEAFF | TGTGCCAGCAGCGTAGGACCAGAAAACACTGAAGCTTTCTTT
TRBJ2-7 | . | TRBV6-1 | . | CASSEAGYEQYF | TGTGCCAGCAGTGAAGCGGGTTACGAGCAGTACTTC
TRBJ2-1 | . | TRBV7-2 | . | CASSLGGPSSYNEQFF | TGTGCCAGCAGCTTAGGCGGCCCGAGCTCCTACAATGAGCAGTTCTTC
TRBJ2-3 | . | TRBV27 | . | CATKDGGRSRDTQYF | TGTGCCACCAAGGACGGGGGCAGGTCAAGGGATACGCAGTATTTT
TRBJ2-3 | once | TRBV2 | . | CASTLQGAVTDTQYF | TGTGCCAGCACCTTACAAGGGGCTGTCACAGATACGCAGTATTTT
TRBJ1-5 | . | TRBV7-8 | . | CASSSDSSNQPQHF | TGTGCCAGCAGCTCCGACAGTAGCAATCAGCCCCAGCATTTT
TRBJ2-7 | . | TRBV2 | . | CASSELNYEQYF | TGTGCCAGCAGTGAACTGAACTACGAGCAGTACTTC
TRBJ1-6 | . | TRBV30 | . | CAWSGVVSSSLHF | TGTGCCTGGAGTGGGGTGGTAAGTTCGTCCCTCCACTTT
TRBJ1-3 | . | TRBV5-1 | . | CASSRGVGAGNTIYF | TGCGCCAGCTCTAGGGGGGTCGGAGCTGGAAACACCATATATTTT
TRBJ2-5 | . | TRBV7-8 | TRBD1 | CASSWTRDRGTQYF | TGTGCCAGCAGCTGGACCCGGGACAGGGGGACCCAGTACTTC
TRBJ2-7 | . | TRBV5-1 | TRBD1 | CASSKGQPYDSYEQYF | TGCGCCAGCAGCAAGGGACAGCCTTACGACTCCTACGAGCAGTACTTC
TRBJ2-1 | . | TRBV23-1 | TRBD2 | CASSHLTSGPSGDNEQFF | TGCGCCAGCAGTCACCTCACTTCAGGCCCTAGCGGGGACAATGAGCAGTTCTTC
TRBJ2-1 | . | TRBV5-1 | TRBD1 | CASSAGTGGYNEQFF | TGCGCCAGCAGCGCCGGGACAGGGGGTTACAATGAGCAGTTCTTC
TRBJ2-3 | . | TRBV10-1 | . | CASSVRSGTQYF | TGCGCCAGCTCAGTCCGGTCGGGTACGCAGTATTTT
TRBJ2-2 | . | TRBV6-5 | . | CASSYLASGTGELFF | TGTGCCAGCAGTTACCTGGCCTCGGGCACCGGGGAGCTGTTTTTT
TRBJ1-5 | . | TRBV6-5 | . | CASGGYSNQPQHF | TGTGCCAGCGGCGGGTATAGCAATCAGCCCCAGCATTTT
TRBJ2-5 | . | TRBV5-1 | . | CASSLEQGGGQETQYF | TGCGCCAGCAGCTTGGAGCAGGGTGGGGGCCAAGAGACCCAGTACTTC
TRBJ1-5 | . | TRBV19 | TRBD1 | CASSFGTGTNQPQHF | TGTGCCAGTAGCTTTGGGACAGGGACCAATCAGCCCCAGCATTTT